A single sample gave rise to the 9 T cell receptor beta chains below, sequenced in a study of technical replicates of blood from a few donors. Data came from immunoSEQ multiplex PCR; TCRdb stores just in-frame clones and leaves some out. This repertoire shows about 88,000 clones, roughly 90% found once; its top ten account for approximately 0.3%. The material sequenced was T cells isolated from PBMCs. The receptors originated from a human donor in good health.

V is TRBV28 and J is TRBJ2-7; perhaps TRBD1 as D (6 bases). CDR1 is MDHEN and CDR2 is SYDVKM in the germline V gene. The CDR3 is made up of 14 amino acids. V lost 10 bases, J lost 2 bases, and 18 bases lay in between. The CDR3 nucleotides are TGTGCCACTTACCGGGACACCAGCCCCTACGAGCAGTACTTC. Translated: CATYRDTSPYEQYF. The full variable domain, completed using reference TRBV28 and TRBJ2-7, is DVKVTQSSRYLVKRTGEKVFLECVQDMDHENMFWYRQDPGLGLRLIYFSYDVKMKEKGDIPEGYSVSREKKERFSLILESASTNQTSMYLCATYRDTSPYEQYFGPGTRLTVT.

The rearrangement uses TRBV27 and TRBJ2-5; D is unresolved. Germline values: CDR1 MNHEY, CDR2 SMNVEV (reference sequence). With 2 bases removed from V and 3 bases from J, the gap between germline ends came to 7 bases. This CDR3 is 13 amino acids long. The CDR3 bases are TGTGCCAGCAGTTTAGTTGGAGAAGAGACCCAGTACTTC. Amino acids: CASSLVGEETQYF.

The CDR3 bases are TGTGCCAGCAGCCCCGCCGGGGGGGAACCTAACACCGGGGAGCTGTTTTTT. This translates into CASSPAGGEPNTGELFF. The rearrangement uses TRBV11-3 and TRBJ2-2; 8 bases line up with TRBD2. The CDR3 totals 17 residues. Germline values: CDR1 SGHNT, CDR2 YENEEA. Trimming at V came to 5 bases and at J to 2 bases, leaving 10 bases not matched to a gene.

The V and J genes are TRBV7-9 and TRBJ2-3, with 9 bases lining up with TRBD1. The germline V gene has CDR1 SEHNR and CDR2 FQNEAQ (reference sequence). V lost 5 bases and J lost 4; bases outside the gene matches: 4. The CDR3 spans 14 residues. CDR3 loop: CASSTGGLADTQYF. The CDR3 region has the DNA TGTGCCAGCAGCACAGGGGGCCTCGCAGATACGCAGTATTTT.

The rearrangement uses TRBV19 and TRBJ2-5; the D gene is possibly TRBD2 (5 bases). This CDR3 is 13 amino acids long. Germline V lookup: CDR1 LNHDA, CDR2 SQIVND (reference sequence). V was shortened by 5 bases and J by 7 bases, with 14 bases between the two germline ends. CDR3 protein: CASSRASEGTQYF. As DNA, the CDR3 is TGTGCCAGTAGTCGGGCCTCCGAGGGGACCCAGTACTTC.

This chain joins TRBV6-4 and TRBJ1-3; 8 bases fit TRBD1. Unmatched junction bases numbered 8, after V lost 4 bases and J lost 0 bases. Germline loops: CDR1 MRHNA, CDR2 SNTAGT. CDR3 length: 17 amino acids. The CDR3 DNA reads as TGTGCCAGCAGTGGGGGACAGGCGACAGGCTCTGGAAACACCATATATTTT. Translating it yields CASSGGQATGSGNTIYF.

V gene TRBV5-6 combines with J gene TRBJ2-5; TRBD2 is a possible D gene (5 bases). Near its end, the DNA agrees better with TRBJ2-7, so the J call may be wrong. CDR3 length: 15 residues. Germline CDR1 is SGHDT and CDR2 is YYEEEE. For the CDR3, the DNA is TGTGCCAGCACTCCGTATCGGCGGGCCTCCTACGAGCAGTACTTC. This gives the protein CASTPYRRASYEQYF.

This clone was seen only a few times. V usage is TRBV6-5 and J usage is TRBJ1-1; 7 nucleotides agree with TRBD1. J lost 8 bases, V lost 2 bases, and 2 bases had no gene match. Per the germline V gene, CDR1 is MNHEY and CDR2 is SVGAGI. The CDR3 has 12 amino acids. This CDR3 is CASSYRGREAFF. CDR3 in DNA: TGTGCCAGCAGTTACAGGGGGCGGGAAGCTTTCTTT.

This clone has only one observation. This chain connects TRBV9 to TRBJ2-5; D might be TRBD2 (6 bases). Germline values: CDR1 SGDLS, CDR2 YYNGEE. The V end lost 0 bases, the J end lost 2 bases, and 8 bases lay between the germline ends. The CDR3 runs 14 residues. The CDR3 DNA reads TGTGCCAGCAGCGTAGTTGCGGGACAAGAGACCCAGTACTTC. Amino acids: CASSVVAGQETQYF.